The 10 T cell receptor beta chains presented below share a single source sample, sequenced in a study of cytomegalovirus exposure and HLA in healthy donors. Primers: 60 Vbeta forward and 13 Jbeta reverse. Here immunoSEQ multiplex PCR was the method, and the copy in TCRdb shows in-frame clones only, minus some. This table has fewer than 200,000 clones, 65% to 85% appearing once. The sequencing sample was made of PBMCs. The source of these receptors is a woman between 45 and 65 years old in good health and CMV-seropositive.

The V call is TRBV11-3, the J call TRBJ2-1; 10 bases are a match to TRBD2. The J segment lost 7 bases and the V segment lost 9 bases, leaving 9 bases of the junction unmatched. The CDR3 is made up of 14 amino acids. Per the germline V gene, CDR1 is SGHNT and CDR2 is YENEEA. The chain's CDR3 is CASQAGGPWNEQFF. The DNA for the CDR3 is TGTGCCAGTCAAGCGGGAGGGCCGTGGAATGAGCAGTTCTTC. The full variable domain, rest sourced from reference TRBV11-3 and TRBJ2-1, is EAGVVQSPRYKIIEKKQPVAFWCNPISGHNTLYWYLQNLGQGPELLIRYENEEAVDDSQLPKDRFSAERLKGVDSTLKIQPAELGDSAVYLCASQAGGPWNEQFFGPGTRLTVL.

The chain recombines TRBV7-9 with TRBJ1-1, with D perhaps TRBD1 (5 bases). The CDR3 is made up of 14 amino acids. CDR1 and CDR2 from the germline V gene are SEHNR and FQNEAQ (reference sequence). Trimming stripped 3 bases from V and 1 base from J, with 9 bases between. In DNA, the CDR3 is TGTGCCAGCAGCTTCGGGGGAACGAACACTGAAGCTTTCTTT. As protein: CASSFGGTNTEAFF.

This clone was recorded a few times. This rearrangement joins TRBV5-1 to TRBJ1-1; 9 bases agree with TRBD1. V lost 7 bases, J lost 1 base, and 2 bases stayed unmatched. Germline lookup yields CDR1 SGHRS and CDR2 YFSETQ. The CDR3 totals 13 residues. The CDR3 bases are TGCGCCAGCTCGGGACAGGGGAACACTGAAGCTTTCTTT. This encodes CASSGQGNTEAFF.

This rearrangement joins TRBV18 to TRBJ2-5, with TRBD1 matching over 9 bases. From germline, CDR1 is KGHSH and CDR2 LQKENI. After removal of 2 bases from V and 7 bases from J, the junction contained 2 bases not matched to a gene. CDR3 size: 13 residues. Written as DNA, the CDR3 is TGTGCCAGCTCACCAGACAGGGGGAGGACCCAGTACTTC. Translated: CASSPDRGRTQYF. Full variable domain (rest looked up from reference TRBV18 and TRBJ2-5): NAGVMQNPRHLVRRRGQEARLRCSPMKGHSHVYWYRQLPEEGLKFMVYLQKENIIDESGMPKERFSAEFPKEGPSILRIQQVVRGDSAAYFCASSPDRGRTQYFGPGTRLLVL.

The chain couples TRBV28 to TRBJ2-7; 11 bases are shared with TRBD1. The germline CDR1 and CDR2 sequences are MDHEN and SYDVKM. The CDR3 sequence is 17 residues long. Trimming cost V 7 bases and J 4 bases; bases outside gene matches: 15. The CDR3 loop is CASTQQGGGTGGYEQYF. CDR3 nucleotides: TGTGCCAGCACTCAACAGGGGGGCGGGACAGGGGGGTACGAGCAGTACTTC. Together with reference TRBV28 and TRBJ2-7, the CDR3 gives the full variable domain: DVKVTQSSRYLVKRTGEKVFLECVQDMDHENMFWYRQDPGLGLRLIYFSYDVKMKEKGDIPEGYSVSREKKERFSLILESASTNQTSMYLCASTQQGGGTGGYEQYFGPGTRLTVT.

This clone has only one observation. V usage is TRBV29-1 and J usage is TRBJ2-7, with TRBD1 matching over 7 bases. J was trimmed by 5 bases and V by 7 bases; bases with no gene match: 8. The germline V gene has CDR1 SQVTM and CDR2 ANQGSEA. The CDR3 contains 12 residues. The CDR3 loop is CSGETGSHEQYF. CDR3 DNA: TGCAGCGGTGAGACAGGGTCCCACGAGCAGTACTTC.

This chain connects TRBV6-1 to TRBJ2-5; 8 bases map to TRBD2. The closer fit of TRBJ2-7 to the DNA end suggests the J call may be wrong. The germline gives CDR1 MNHNS, CDR2 SASEGT. The CDR3 runs to 15 residues. The CDR3 coding sequence is TGTGCCAGCAGTGAACACGGGGGGGGTCCCTACGAGCAGTACTTC. The encoded protein is CASSEHGGGPYEQYF.

The V gene is TRBV2, the J gene TRBJ2-7, with 7 nucleotides matching TRBD2. The CDR3 runs 13 residues. Per germline, CDR1 SNHLY and CDR2 FYNNEI. J was trimmed by 4 bases and V by 7 bases; bases with no gene match: 7. This CDR3 reads CASKPQRGYEQYF. CDR3 DNA sequence: TGTGCCAGCAAGCCCCAGCGGGGTTACGAGCAGTACTTC. The variable domain in full, completed from reference TRBV2 and TRBJ2-7, reads EPEVTQTPSHQVTQMGQEVILRCVPISNHLYFYWYRQILGQKVEFLVSFYNNEISEKSEIFDDQFSVERPDGSNFTLKIRSTKLEDSAMYFCASKPQRGYEQYFGPGTRLTVT.

The CDR3 loop reads CASSIAREGTYEQYF. CDR3 coding DNA: TGTGCCAGTAGTATCGCGAGGGAGGGGACCTACGAGCAGTACTTC. The V and J genes are TRBV19 and TRBJ2-7; 7 bases agree with TRBD2. The germline gives CDR1 LNHDA, CDR2 SQIVND (reference sequence). Trimming took 3 bases from V and 2 from J; bases not matched to a gene: 7. The CDR3 spans 15 residues.

V and J are TRBV4-3 and TRBJ2-2; 9 bases map to TRBD2. CDR1 and CDR2 from the germline V gene are LGHNA and YSLEER. V dropped 0 bases and J dropped 5; count of bases not matched to a gene: 16. The CDR3 has 20 residues. In DNA form, the CDR3 reads TGCGCCAGCAGCCAAGACGGGACTAGCAGTACCCCCGGGAAAACCGGGGAGCTGTTTTTT. This encodes CASSQDGTSSTPGKTGELFF.